One sample yielded the 26 T cell receptor beta chains listed below, sequenced in a study of T cells in Graves' hyperthyroidism and ophthalmopathy. RNA transcripts provided the source from which TCR beta CDR3 regions were amplified. HTBI primers were the set used in a first-round RT-PCR of the TCR CDR3. TCRdb reanalysed the multiplex PCR reads using MiXCR and keeps one entry per CDR3 protein. Seen here are around 350,000 distinct CDR3 sequences, approximately 16% observed once, and the top ten hold roughly a fifth. The sequenced material came from blood. The source of these receptors is an older woman with Graves' ophthalmopathy.

This clonotype was observed a handful of times. The genes are TRBV27 and TRBJ2-1, with TRBD1 matching over 9 bases. CDR1 MNHEY and CDR2 SMNVEV come from the germline V gene (reference sequence). This CDR3 contains 15 residues. V lost 6 bases, J lost 1 base, and 4 bases stayed unmatched. CDR3 nucleotides: TGTGCCAGCAGGTACAGGGGGCGGTCCTACAATGAGCAGTTCTTC. This encodes CASRYRGRSYNEQFF.

This clonotype was seen ten or more times. The chain employs TRBV6-2 or TRBV6-3 and TRBJ2-7, with D uncertain. The CDR3 is 15 amino acids. The V end lost 0 bases, the J end lost 6 bases, and 15 bases lay between the germline ends. Germline V gene lookup returns CDR1 MNHEY and CDR2 SVGEGT. For the CDR3, the DNA is TGTGCCAGCAGTTACTCCCCCCTCTGGATGGCCGAGCAGTACTTC. This codes for CASSYSPLWMAEQYF.

This clonotype was observed a few times. The V gene is TRBV20-1, the J gene TRBJ2-4; 7 bases agree with TRBD1. Trimming removed 3 bases from V and 9 bases from J; junction bases left unmatched: 14. Germline CDR1 is DFQATT and CDR2 is SNEGSKA (reference sequence). CDR3 size: 15 residues. In nucleotides, the CDR3 is TGCAGTGCTAGGTTAGCCGACAGGGATTTAGTCATTCAGTACTTC. Its translation is CSARLADRDLVIQYF.

Only a few counts were recorded for this clonotype. The chain carries TRBV4-1 and TRBJ2-3; the match to TRBD2 covers 15 bases. V shed 0 bases and J 2 bases; nucleotides not matched to a gene: 3. CDR1 and CDR2 from the germline V gene are MGHRA and YSYEKL. This CDR3 region has 18 residues. CDR3 residues: CASSQEGLAGGITDTQYF. In nucleotides, the CDR3 is TGCGCCAGCAGCCAAGAGGGACTAGCGGGAGGAATCACAGATACGCAGTATTTT.

This clonotype appeared many times. The CDR3 reads CASSSPPSEAGELFF. In DNA, the CDR3 is TGTGCCAGCAGTTCACCGCCCAGCGAGGCTGGGGAGCTGTTTTTT. The chain recombines TRBV12-3 or TRBV12-4 with TRBJ2-2; no firm D call. V was pared by 4 bases and J by 8 bases, with 17 bases between. There are 15 residues in the CDR3.

This clonotype has a handful of counts. The chain has TRBV12-3 or TRBV12-4 and TRBJ1-6, with 8 bases identical to TRBD1. The J segment lost 8 bases and the V segment lost 3 bases, leaving 6 bases of the junction unmatched. The CDR3 totals 15 residues. The CDR3 nucleotides are TGTGCCAGCAGTTTCGTTACAGGGGGAGATTCACCCCTCCACTTT. Its protein is CASSFVTGGDSPLHF.

This clonotype has only one observation. This sequence joins TRBV4-2 and TRBJ2-1; TRBD2 matches 10 bases. Germline CDR1 LGHNA, CDR2 YNFKEQ. This CDR3 comprises 20 residues. The V segment lost 0 bases and the J segment 0 bases; nucleotides outside the gene matches: 11. CDR3: CASSQDVAGGLTSSYNEQFF. CDR3 nucleotides: TGTGCCAGCAGCCAAGATGTAGCGGGAGGCCTCACAAGCTCCTACAATGAGCAGTTCTTC.

This clonotype was counted at least ten times. J is TRBJ2-7 and V is TRBV5-1; TRBD2 agrees at 8 bases. In germline, CDR1 is SGHRS, CDR2 YFSETQ. The CDR3 has 16 amino acids. The J segment lost 6 bases and the V segment lost 4 bases, leaving 15 bases of the junction unmatched. CDR3 loop: CASSTSIAGPPGEQYF. CDR3 coding DNA: TGCGCCAGCAGCACCTCAATAGCGGGACCCCCCGGCGAGCAGTACTTC.

This clonotype has at least ten counts. The rearrangement joins TRBV6-1 to TRBJ2-3; D remains unclear. This CDR3 has 12 residues. V was clipped by 6 bases and J by 7 bases, with 11 bases between them. Germline loops: CDR1 MNHNS, CDR2 SASEGT. CDR3 DNA sequence: TGTGCCAGCAGCGTAAGCGCGAATACGCAGTATTTT. It yields the protein CASSVSANTQYF.

This clonotype was recorded a few times. The V and J genes are TRBV14 and TRBJ2-7, with D hard to call. Trimming removed 2 bases from V and 3 bases from J, with 11 bases in between. Germline CDR1 SGHDN, CDR2 FVKESK. This CDR3 has 14 residues. CDR3 sequence (DNA): TGTGCCAGCAGCCAATGGAAAACCTACTACGAGCAGTACTTC. Its translation: CASSQWKTYYEQYF. Supplemented by reference TRBV14 and TRBJ2-7, the full variable domain reads EAGVTQFPSHSVIEKGQTVTLRCDPISGHDNLYWYRRVMGKEIKFLLHFVKESKQDESGMPNNRFLAERTGGTYSTLKVQPAELEDSGVYFCASSQWKTYYEQYFGPGTRLTVT.

This clonotype showed up just a few times. The chain uses TRBV19 and TRBJ2-5; TRBD2 matches 7 bases. This CDR3 comprises 16 residues. V dropped 5 bases and J dropped 0; count of bases not matched to a gene: 9. The germline gives CDR1 LNHDA, CDR2 SQIVND (reference sequence). The CDR3 DNA sequence: TGTGCCAGTAGTCCCCGACTAGCATGGGACCAAGAGACCCAGTACTTC. It yields the protein CASSPRLAWDQETQYF.

As regards this clonotype: Given a much more abundant clone one base away, this may be a read error. The chain couples TRBV5-1 to TRBJ2-1, with 8 bases aligning to TRBD2. This CDR3 has 14 amino acids. Germline CDR1 SGHRS, CDR2 YFSETQ. V was pared by 2 bases and J by 6 bases, with 4 bases of the junction left unmatched. The chain's CDR3 is CASSFQREFNEQFF. CDR3 bases: TGCGCCAGCAGCTTCCAGCGGGAGTTCAATGAGCAGTTCTTC.

This clonotype was detected many times. This chain uses TRBV20-1 with TRBJ1-5; maybe TRBD1 (5 bases). Germline V gives CDR1 DFQATT, CDR2 SNEGSKA (reference sequence). V was shortened by 0 bases and J by 7 bases, with 10 bases between the two germline ends. The CDR3 contains 13 residues. CDR3 in amino acids: CSARDRRDQPQHF. Written as DNA, the CDR3 is TGCAGTGCTAGAGATCGAAGGGACCAGCCCCAGCATTTT.

This clonotype was counted between two and nine times. The chain recombines TRBV20-1 with TRBJ2-1; TRBD2 agrees at 7 bases. Germline V lookup: CDR1 DFQATT, CDR2 SNEGSKA (reference sequence). The CDR3 has 14 amino acids. As DNA, the CDR3 is TGCAGCGCACCTAGTCGCGGGAGCTACAATGAGCAGTTCTTC. It translates to CSAPSRGSYNEQFF.

This clonotype was seen many times. The V call is TRBV15, the J call TRBJ1-1; D unresolved. The CDR3 totals 13 residues. Trimming pared 5 bases from V and 3 bases from J, leaving 10 bases between. In germline, CDR1 is LNHNV, CDR2 YYDKDF (reference sequence). As DNA, the CDR3 is TGTGCCACCAGCCTCAGGTTGGACACTGAAGCTTTCTTT. This codes for CATSLRLDTEAFF.

V is TRBV7-9 and J is TRBJ2-3, with a possible D match to TRBD2 (6 bases). Germline V lookup: CDR1 SEHNR, CDR2 FQNEAQ (reference sequence). Trimming took off 4 bases at V and 0 bases at J, with 14 bases between the two ends. CDR3 size: 16 residues. The CDR3 sequence is CASSSRSAGSTDTQYF. The CDR3 DNA reads TGTGCCAGCAGCTCTAGATCAGCGGGTAGCACAGATACGCAGTATTTT.

The table lists this clonotype with a few counts. The rearrangement links TRBV7-3 to TRBJ2-2; the match to TRBD1 covers 10 bases. CDR3 length: 18 amino acids. Germline lookup yields CDR1 SGHTA and CDR2 FQGTGA. Unmatched junction bases numbered 8, after V lost 4 bases and J lost 0 bases. The CDR3 sequence is CASSSVPGTGANTGELFF. The CDR3 nucleotides read TGTGCCAGCAGCTCAGTACCCGGGACAGGGGCGAACACCGGGGAGCTGTTTTTT.

The J gene is TRBJ1-3, the V gene TRBV7-2, with TRBD1 as a possible D gene (5 bases). This CDR3 is 15 amino acids long. The germline V gene has CDR1 SGHTA and CDR2 FQGNSA. The germline V and J ends were trimmed by 5 bases and 3 bases, with 14 bases remaining between them. CDR3 coding DNA: TGTGCCAGCAGCCATGTCTTGGGGCGTGGAAACACCATATATTTT. Protein sequence: CASSHVLGRGNTIYF.

This clonotype was counted many times. The genes are TRBV12-3 or TRBV12-4 and TRBJ2-5; D unclear. The CDR3 length is 13 residues. Trimming left V 0 bases short and J 3 bases short, with 5 bases between. The CDR3 nucleotides are TGTGCCAGCAGTTTAGCAACGGAAGAGACCCAGTACTTC. Translating gives CASSLATEETQYF.

The chain recombines TRBV7-2 with TRBJ1-6; tentative D call: TRBD1 (6 bases). Deletions cut 5 bases from V and 7 bases from J, with 9 bases between. The CDR3 length is 13 residues. The germline gives CDR1 SGHTA, CDR2 FQGNSA. CDR3 DNA sequence: TGTGCCAGCAGCCACGACAGGAATTCACCCCTCCACTTT. This translates into CASSHDRNSPLHF.

V gene TRBV20-1 combines with J gene TRBJ1-1, with D hard to call. Deletions cut 0 bases from V and 4 bases from J, with 3 bases between. Germline values: CDR1 DFQATT, CDR2 SNEGSKA (reference sequence). CDR3 size: 11 residues. CDR3 nucleotide sequence: TGCAGTGCTAGAGACGGCACTGAAGCTTTCTTT. Protein product: CSARDGTEAFF.

This clonotype showed up many times. For the CDR3, the DNA is TGTGCCAGCGTGCCGGGACTGGCTTCTTCACCCCTCCACTTT. Translating gives CASVPGLASSPLHF. The rearrangement joins TRBV2 to TRBJ1-6; maybe TRBD1 (5 bases). CDR1 is SNHLY and CDR2 is FYNNEI in the germline V gene. The CDR3 has 14 residues. Trimming pared 8 bases from V and 9 bases from J, leaving 17 bases between.

This clonotype was picked up a small number of times. The gene calls are TRBV5-5 and TRBJ1-1, with D possibly matching TRBD1 (5 bases). V was shortened by 4 bases and J by 4 bases, with 11 bases between the two germline ends. Germline-derived CDR1 and CDR2 are SGHKS and YYEKEE (reference sequence). The length of the CDR3 is 13 residues. The CDR3 sequence: CASSKERGTEAFF. As DNA, the CDR3 is TGTGCCAGCAGCAAAGAAAGGGGCACTGAAGCTTTCTTT.

This clonotype was picked up many times. The chain is built from TRBV13 and TRBJ2-7; D possibly corresponds to TRBD2 (6 bases). CDR1 and CDR2 from the germline V gene are PRHDT and FYEKMQ (reference sequence). The length of the CDR3 is 14 residues. The germline V and J ends were trimmed by 4 bases and 6 bases, with 16 bases remaining between them. CDR3 loop: CASSWGTRGSEQYF. CDR3 in DNA: TGTGCCAGCAGCTGGGGGACTCGGGGGTCCGAGCAGTACTTC. Filled out from reference TRBV13 and TRBJ2-7, the complete variable domain reads AAGVIQSPRHLIKEKRETATLKCYPIPRHDTVYWYQQGPGQDPQFLISFYEKMQSDKGSIPDRFSAQQFSDYHSELNMSSLELGDSALYFCASSWGTRGSEQYFGPGTRLTVT.

This clonotype came up a few times. V gene TRBV29-1 combines with J gene TRBJ2-7, with 9 bases that match TRBD2. The CDR3 runs 15 residues. Trimming took 2 bases from V and 6 from J; bases not matched to a gene: 11. Germline CDR1 reads SQVTM; CDR2 reads ANQGSEA. Here the CDR3 DNA reads TGCAGCGTTGAAAAGGTGGCGGGAGGGCCAAGCGAGCAGTACTTC. Encoded protein: CSVEKVAGGPSEQYF.

This clonotype was detected only a few times. The gene calls are TRBV27 and TRBJ1-2, with 7 nucleotides matching TRBD1. Germline CDR1 reads MNHEY; CDR2 reads SMNVEV (reference sequence). The CDR3 spans 14 residues. Trimming at V came to 2 bases and at J to 3 bases, leaving 3 bases not matched to a gene. CDR3 residues: CASSLNTGDYGYTF. CDR3 coding DNA: TGTGCCAGCAGTTTAAACACAGGGGACTATGGCTACACCTTC.